These T cell receptor beta chains were read from a single sample in a study of OX40 agonist ivuxolimab in advanced cancers. The method was immunoSEQ multiplex PCR; TCRdb's version includes in-frame clones alone and lacks a portion of them. The profile covers about 52,000 clones, with less than 90% appearing a single time and roughly 6.7% taken by the ten largest. Sequences were derived from CD4+ or CD8+ T cells sorted from blood, sampled in a trial of the OX40 agonist ivuxolimab. The source of these receptors is an adult with an advanced solid tumor such as melanoma, head and neck, liver or kidney cancer. The CDR3 runs from the conserved cysteine through the conserved F or W. A D gene is named only where the DNA matches it firmly. A row's size may be missing; if present it is once, few, many or a size class.

TRBV18,TRBJ2-2,.,.,TGTGCCAGCTCACCACCGACAGGCGGAAACACCGGGGAGCTGTTTTTT,CASSPPTGGNTGELFF
TRBV5-1,TRBJ1-1,.,.,TGCGCCAGCAGCTTACGGGGCTGGGGGAACACTGAAGCTTTCTTT,CASSLRGWGNTEAFF
TRBV6-5,TRBJ2-2,.,.,TGTGCCAGCAGGCAATCCGGGACGGCGCCCGGGGAGCTGTTTTTT,CASRQSGTAPGELFF
TRBV5-4,TRBJ2-2,.,once,TGTGCCAGCAGCTTGAAGGGGATAACCGGGGAGCTGTTTTTT,CASSLKGITGELFF
TRBV25-1,TRBJ2-7,TRBD2,.,TGTGCCAGCAGTGAATGGGGCGGGGGGAGCTCCTACGAGCAGTACTTC,CASSEWGGGSSYEQYF
TRBV7-3,TRBJ2-5,.,.,TGTGCCAGCAGCTTATTTGCCGGCATGGGAGGTCGGAAAGAGACCCAGTACTTC,CASSLFAGMGGRKETQYF
TRBV11-3,TRBJ2-5,.,.,TGTGCCAGCAGCTTGATCGGGGAAGAGACCCAGTACTTC,CASSLIGEETQYF
TRBV28,TRBJ1-1,TRBD1,once,TGTGCCAGCAGTTTCCCGGCGACAGGGGGTTACACTGAAGCTTTCTTT,CASSFPATGGYTEAFF
TRBV18,TRBJ2-3,.,.,TGTGCCAGCTCACCACCCGGACAGACCCTCACAGATACGCAGTATTTT,CASSPPGQTLTDTQYF
TRBV9,TRBJ1-1,.,once,TGTGCCAGCAGCGCTTCATTTCAGTTTGGGGGGAACACTGAAGCTTTCTTT,CASSASFQFGGNTEAFF
TRBV6-1,TRBJ1-2,.,.,TGTGCCAGCAGTGGTGAGATTCGCGATGGCTACACCTTC,CASSGEIRDGYTF
TRBV6-1,TRBJ2-5,TRBD1,.,TGTGCCAGCAGTGAAGCGGGAACAGGGGGCTGGGAGACCCAGTACTTC,CASSEAGTGGWETQYF
TRBV30,TRBJ1-6,TRBD1,once,TGTGCCTGGAGTTTAGGACAGGGTTCACCCCTCCACTTT,CAWSLGQGSPLHF
TRBV19,TRBJ1-1,TRBD1,.,TGTGCCAGTAGCAAGGACAGGTGGAACACTGAAGCTTTCTTT,CASSKDRWNTEAFF
TRBV28,TRBJ1-4,.,.,TGTGCCAGCAGTTCGCCCTCCGGGGGTAATAATGAAAAACTGTTTTTT,CASSSPSGGNNEKLFF
TRBV10-1,TRBJ2-1,TRBD2,.,TGCGCCAGCAGCCAAGCGGGGGGGTCCTACAATGAGCAGTTCTTC,CASSQAGGSYNEQFF
TRBV5-1,TRBJ2-5,TRBD1,.,TGCGCCAGCAGCCCTGGGACAGCTATAGAAGAGACCCAGTACTTC,CASSPGTAIEETQYF
TRBV5-6,TRBJ1-3,TRBD1,.,TGTGCCAGCAGCCAGACAGGGTCCGGTGGAAACACCATATATTTT,CASSQTGSGGNTIYF
TRBV29-1,TRBJ1-1,.,.,TGCAGCGAATCTATCAGGGTAAACACTGAAGCTTTCTTT,CSESIRVNTEAFF
TRBV10-2,TRBJ1-1,.,.,TGCGCCAGCAGTGGTCGTAACACTGAAGCTTTCTTT,CASSGRNTEAFF
TRBV19,TRBJ1-5,.,.,TGTGCCAGTAGTCCCCATGGGGGGAGCAATCAGCCCCAGCATTTT,CASSPHGGSNQPQHF
TRBV11-2,TRBJ1-1,TRBD1,.,TGTGCCAGCAGCTTGGGACAGGCTTACACTGAAGCTTTCTTT,CASSLGQAYTEAFF
TRBV27,TRBJ1-2,.,.,TGTGCCACCAAAACGAGACGCTCTCCTAACTATGGCTACACCTTC,CATKTRRSPNYGYTF
TRBV19,TRBJ1-2,.,.,TGTGCCAGTAGTATTGGACAGACCAACTATGGCTACACCTTC,CASSIGQTNYGYTF
TRBV2,TRBJ1-2,.,.,TGTGCCAGCAGTGATCTGGGGAACTATGGCTACACCTTC,CASSDLGNYGYTF
TRBV5-5,TRBJ2-7,TRBD1,once,TGTGCCAGCAGCTTGGTATCGACAGGGGGCTCCTACGAGCAGTACTTC,CASSLVSTGGSYEQYF
TRBV2,TRBJ1-1,.,.,TGTGCCAGCAGTGAGACTCGCGTATACACTGAAGCTTTCTTT,CASSETRVYTEAFF
TRBV19,TRBJ1-2,TRBD1,.,TGTGCCAGTAGTATCCGCACCGGGACAGAAAGACCTAACTATGGCTACACCTTC,CASSIRTGTERPNYGYTF
TRBV6-5,TRBJ2-2,TRBD1,.,TGTGCCAGCAGTTACTCAACAGGGGGCTGGGCCGGGGAGCTGTTTTTT,CASSYSTGGWAGELFF
TRBV5-1,TRBJ1-5,.,once,TGCGCCAGCAGCTTGGGGAGTACCAGCGATGGCAATCAGCCCCAGCATTTT,CASSLGSTSDGNQPQHF
TRBV27,TRBJ2-2,TRBD2,.,TGTGCCAGCAGCCGTCTACTAGCGGCGAACACCGGGGAGCTGTTTTTT,CASSRLLAANTGELFF
TRBV30,TRBJ1-2,TRBD1,.,TGTGCCTGGAGCAGGGGGACAGGGATTGGTGGCTACACCTTC,CAWSRGTGIGGYTF
TRBV5-4,TRBJ1-2,.,once,TGTGCCAGCAGCCAAGGGGGGGCGACTGGCTACACCTTC,CASSQGGATGYTF
TRBV4-1,TRBJ2-3,TRBD2,once,TGCGCCAGCAGCCAAACCGGGACTATTCTCGATACGCAGTATTTT,CASSQTGTILDTQYF
TRBV10-3,TRBJ2-7,.,.,TGTGCCATCAGAGGGGCCCACGAGCAGTACTTC,CAIRGAHEQYF
TRBV28,TRBJ2-2,TRBD2,.,TGTGCCAGCAGTTTATCCAGCGGGGGAATCGGGGAGCTGTTTTTT,CASSLSSGGIGELFF
TRBV7-8,TRBJ2-5,.,.,TGTGCCACCCGCGCGGGGACAGTCAAAGAGACCCAGTACTTC,CATRAGTVKETQYF
TRBV7-3,TRBJ2-7,.,.,TGTGCCAGCAGCGTTGGGTCTCCCCCCTACGAGCAGTACTTC,CASSVGSPPYEQYF
TRBV19,TRBJ1-5,.,once,TGTGCCAGTAGTATGATATCAGGGCGTTATCAGCCCCAGCATTTT,CASSMISGRYQPQHF
TRBV19,TRBJ1-2,TRBD1,.,TGTGCCAGTAGTAATTCGTGGACAGGGCTAAGTGGCTACACCTTC,CASSNSWTGLSGYTF
TRBV5-1,TRBJ2-5,.,.,TGCGCCAGCAGCTTGGTAGGGCAGCAAGAGACCCAGTACTTC,CASSLVGQQETQYF
TRBV18,TRBJ1-1,.,.,TGTGCCAGCTCACTAGCTACAGGGACTGGCACTGAAGCTTTCTTT,CASSLATGTGTEAFF
TRBV6-6,TRBJ2-1,.,.,TGTGCCAGCACCGCACGGGCTGAGCAGTTCTTC,CASTARAEQFF
TRBV15,TRBJ2-5,TRBD1,.,TGTGCCACCAGCAGATCCCGGACAGGGGAAGAGACCCAGTACTTC,CATSRSRTGEETQYF
TRBV10-2,TRBJ1-1,.,few,TGCGCCAGCAGTGGGGGGAAGAACACTGAAGCTTTCTTT,CASSGGKNTEAFF
TRBV30,TRBJ2-7,.,.,TGTGCCTGGAGTGTACAAAAGTACGAGCAGTACTTC,CAWSVQKYEQYF
TRBV6-1,TRBJ2-1,TRBD1,.,TGTGCCAGCAGGGGACAGGGTATCAACAATGAGCAGTTCTTC,CASRGQGINNEQFF
TRBV27,TRBJ1-1,TRBD1,.,TGTGCCAGCAGTCGAGAAACGACAGGGGTCGACACTGAAGCTTTCTTT,CASSRETTGVDTEAFF
TRBV6-5,TRBJ1-1,.,.,TGTGCCAGCAGTTACTCCAAATACACTGAAGCTTTCTTT,CASSYSKYTEAFF
TRBV2,TRBJ1-6,.,.,TGTGCCAGCAGGGAGGGGTCCAAGCCGGCACCCCTCCACTTT,CASREGSKPAPLHF
TRBV11-3,TRBJ2-7,.,once,TGTGCCAGCAGCCTTTCAGTATGGAACCAGCAGTACTTC,CASSLSVWNQQYF